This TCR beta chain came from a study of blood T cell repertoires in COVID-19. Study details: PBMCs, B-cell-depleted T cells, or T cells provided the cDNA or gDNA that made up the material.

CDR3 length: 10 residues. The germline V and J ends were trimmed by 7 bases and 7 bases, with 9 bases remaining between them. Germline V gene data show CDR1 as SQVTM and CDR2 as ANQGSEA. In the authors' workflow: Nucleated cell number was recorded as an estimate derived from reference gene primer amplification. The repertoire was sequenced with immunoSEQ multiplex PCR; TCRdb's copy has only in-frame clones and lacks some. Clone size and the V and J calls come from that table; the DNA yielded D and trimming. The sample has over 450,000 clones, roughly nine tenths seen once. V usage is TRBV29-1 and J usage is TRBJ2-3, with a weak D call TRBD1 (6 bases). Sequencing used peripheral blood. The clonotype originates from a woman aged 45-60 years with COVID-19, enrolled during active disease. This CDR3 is CSATGNTQYF. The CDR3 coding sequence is TGCAGCGCTACAGGGAATACGCAGTATTTT.